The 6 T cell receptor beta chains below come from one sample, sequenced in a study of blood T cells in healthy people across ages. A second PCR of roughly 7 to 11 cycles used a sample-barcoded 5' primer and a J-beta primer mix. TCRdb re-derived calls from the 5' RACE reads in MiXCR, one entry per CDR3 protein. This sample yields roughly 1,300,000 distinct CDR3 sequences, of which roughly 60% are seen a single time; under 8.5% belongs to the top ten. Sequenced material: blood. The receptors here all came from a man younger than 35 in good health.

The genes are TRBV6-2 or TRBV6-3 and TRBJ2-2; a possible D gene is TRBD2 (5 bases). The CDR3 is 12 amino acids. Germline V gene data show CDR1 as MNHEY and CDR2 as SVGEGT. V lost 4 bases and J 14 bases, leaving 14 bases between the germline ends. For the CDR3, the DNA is TGTGCCAGCAGTTTATTTACCGGGATACTGTTTTTT. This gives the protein CASSLFTGILFF.

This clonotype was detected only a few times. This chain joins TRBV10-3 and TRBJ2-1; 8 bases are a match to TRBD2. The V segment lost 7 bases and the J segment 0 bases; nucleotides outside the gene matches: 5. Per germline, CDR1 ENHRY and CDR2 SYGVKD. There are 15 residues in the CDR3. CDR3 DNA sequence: TGTGCCATCAACCCCAGCGGGAGCTCCTACAATGAGCAGTTCTTC. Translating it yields CAINPSGSSYNEQFF.

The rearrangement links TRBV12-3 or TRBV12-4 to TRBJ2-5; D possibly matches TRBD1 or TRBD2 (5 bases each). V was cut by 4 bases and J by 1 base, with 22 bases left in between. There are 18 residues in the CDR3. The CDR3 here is CASSSPLGREWGQETQYF. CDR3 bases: TGTGCCAGCAGTTCCCCGTTGGGCAGGGAGTGGGGCCAAGAGACCCAGTACTTC.

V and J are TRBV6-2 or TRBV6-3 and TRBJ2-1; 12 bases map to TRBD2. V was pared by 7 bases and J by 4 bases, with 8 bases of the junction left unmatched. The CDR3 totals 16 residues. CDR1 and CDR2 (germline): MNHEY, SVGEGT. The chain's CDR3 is CASTHQLAGGYNEQFF. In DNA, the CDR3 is TGTGCCAGCACCCACCAACTAGCGGGGGGTTACAATGAGCAGTTCTTC.

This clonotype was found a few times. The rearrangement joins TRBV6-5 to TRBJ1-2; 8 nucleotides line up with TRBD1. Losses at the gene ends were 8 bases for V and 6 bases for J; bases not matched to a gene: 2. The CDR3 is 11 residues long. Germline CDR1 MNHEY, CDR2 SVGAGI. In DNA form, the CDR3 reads TGTGCCAGCGAACAGGGGGATGGCTACACCTTC. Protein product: CASEQGDGYTF.

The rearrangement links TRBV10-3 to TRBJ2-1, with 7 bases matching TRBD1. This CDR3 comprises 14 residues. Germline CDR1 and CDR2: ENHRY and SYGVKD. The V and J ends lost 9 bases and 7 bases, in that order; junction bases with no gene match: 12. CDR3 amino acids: CAIGRRQGQNEQFF. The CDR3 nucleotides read TGTGCCATAGGACGACGACAGGGTCAGAATGAGCAGTTCTTC.